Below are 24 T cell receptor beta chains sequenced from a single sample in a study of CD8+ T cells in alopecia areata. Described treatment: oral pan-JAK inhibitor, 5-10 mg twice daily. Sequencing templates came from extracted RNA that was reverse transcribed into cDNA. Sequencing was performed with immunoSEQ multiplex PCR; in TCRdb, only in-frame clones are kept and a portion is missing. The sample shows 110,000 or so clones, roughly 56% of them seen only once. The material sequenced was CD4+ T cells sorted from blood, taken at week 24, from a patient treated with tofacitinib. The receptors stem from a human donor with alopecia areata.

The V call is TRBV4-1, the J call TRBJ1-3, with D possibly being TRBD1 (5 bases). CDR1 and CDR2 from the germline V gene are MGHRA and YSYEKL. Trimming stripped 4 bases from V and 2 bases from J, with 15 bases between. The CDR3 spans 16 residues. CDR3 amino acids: CASSLLGVGTGNTIYF. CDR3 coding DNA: TGCGCCAGCAGCCTCTTAGGGGTGGGAACTGGAAACACCATATATTTT.

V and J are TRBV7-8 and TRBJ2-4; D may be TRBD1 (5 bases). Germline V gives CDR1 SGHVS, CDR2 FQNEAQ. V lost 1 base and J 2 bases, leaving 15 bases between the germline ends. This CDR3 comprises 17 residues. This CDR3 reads CASSLGLRAGTKNIQYF. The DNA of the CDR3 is TGTGCCAGCAGCTTAGGACTCAGGGCTGGAACCAAAAACATTCAGTACTTC.

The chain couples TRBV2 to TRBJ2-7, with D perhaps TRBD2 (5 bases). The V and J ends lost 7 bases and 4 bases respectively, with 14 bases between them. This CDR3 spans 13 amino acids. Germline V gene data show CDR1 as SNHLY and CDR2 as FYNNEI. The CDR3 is CASNTLDGYEQYF. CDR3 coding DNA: TGTGCCAGCAATACACTAGATGGGTACGAGCAGTACTTC.

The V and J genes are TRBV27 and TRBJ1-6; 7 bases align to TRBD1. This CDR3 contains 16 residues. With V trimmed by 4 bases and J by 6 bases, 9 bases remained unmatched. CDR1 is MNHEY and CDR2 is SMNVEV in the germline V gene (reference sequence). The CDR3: CASSSRQGFSNSPLHF. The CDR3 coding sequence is TGTGCCAGCAGTTCCCGACAGGGCTTTAGTAATTCACCCCTCCACTTT.

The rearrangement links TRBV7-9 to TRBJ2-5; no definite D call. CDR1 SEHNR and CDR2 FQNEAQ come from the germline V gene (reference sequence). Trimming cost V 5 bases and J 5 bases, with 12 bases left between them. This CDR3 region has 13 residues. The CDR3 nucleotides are TGTGCCAGCAGCAAACGGAGATGGGAGACCCAGTACTTC. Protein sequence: CASSKRRWETQYF.

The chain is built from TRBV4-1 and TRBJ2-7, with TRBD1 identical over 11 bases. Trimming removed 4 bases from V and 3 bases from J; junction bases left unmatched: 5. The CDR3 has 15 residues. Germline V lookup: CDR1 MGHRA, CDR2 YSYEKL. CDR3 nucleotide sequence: TGCGCCAGCAGCCTAGGACAGGGGGCGAGCTACGAGCAGTACTTC. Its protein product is CASSLGQGASYEQYF.

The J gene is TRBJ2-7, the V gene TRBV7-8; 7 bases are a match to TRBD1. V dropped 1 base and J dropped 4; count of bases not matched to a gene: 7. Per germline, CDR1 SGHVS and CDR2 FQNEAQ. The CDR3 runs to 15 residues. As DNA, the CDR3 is TGTGCCAGCAGCTTAGAAAGGGACAGCAATTACGAGCAGTACTTC. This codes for CASSLERDSNYEQYF.

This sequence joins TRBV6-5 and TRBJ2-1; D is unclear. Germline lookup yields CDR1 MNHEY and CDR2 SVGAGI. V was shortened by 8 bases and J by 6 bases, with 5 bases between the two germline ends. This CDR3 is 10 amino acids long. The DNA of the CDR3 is TGTGCCAGCGATTCCAATGAGCAGTTCTTC. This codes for CASDSNEQFF.

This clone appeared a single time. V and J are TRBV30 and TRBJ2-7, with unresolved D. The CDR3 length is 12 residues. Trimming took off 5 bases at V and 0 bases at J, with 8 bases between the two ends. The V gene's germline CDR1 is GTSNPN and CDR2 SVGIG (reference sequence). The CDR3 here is CAWRSSSYEQYF. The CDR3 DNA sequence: TGTGCCTGGCGATCGAGCTCCTACGAGCAGTACTTC. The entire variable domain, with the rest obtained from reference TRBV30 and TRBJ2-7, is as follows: SQTIHQWPATLVQPVGSPLSLECTVEGTSNPNLYWYRQAAGRGLQLLFYSVGIGQISSEVPQNLSASRPQDRQFILSSKKLLLSDSGFYLCAWRSSSYEQYFGPGTRLTVT.

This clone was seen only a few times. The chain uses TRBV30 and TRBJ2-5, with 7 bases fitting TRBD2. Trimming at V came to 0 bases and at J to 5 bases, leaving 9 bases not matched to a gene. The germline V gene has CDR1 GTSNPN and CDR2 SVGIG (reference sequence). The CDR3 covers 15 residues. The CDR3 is CAWSVLGGRGETQYF. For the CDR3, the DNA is TGTGCCTGGAGTGTACTGGGAGGGAGAGGGGAGACCCAGTACTTC.

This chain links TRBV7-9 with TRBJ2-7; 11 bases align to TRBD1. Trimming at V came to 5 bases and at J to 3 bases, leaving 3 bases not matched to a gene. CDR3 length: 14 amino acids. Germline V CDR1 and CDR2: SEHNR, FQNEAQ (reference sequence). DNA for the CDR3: TGTGCCAGCAGCCGGACAGGGGGCATCTACGAGCAGTACTTC. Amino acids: CASSRTGGIYEQYF.

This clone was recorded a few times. CDR3 residues: CASSLDGNSNQPQHF. DNA of the CDR3: TGCGCCAGCAGCTTGGACGGCAATAGCAATCAGCCCCAGCATTTT. The chain is built from TRBV5-1 and TRBJ1-5; D not certain. V was cut by 0 bases and J by 0 bases, with 7 bases left in between. The CDR3 runs to 15 residues. The germline V gene encodes CDR1 SGHRS and CDR2 YFSETQ.

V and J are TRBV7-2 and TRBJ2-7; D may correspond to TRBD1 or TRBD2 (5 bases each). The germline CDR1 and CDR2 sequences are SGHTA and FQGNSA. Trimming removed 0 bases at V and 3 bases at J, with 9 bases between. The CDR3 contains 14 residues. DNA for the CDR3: TGTGCCAGCAGCTTAGCAGGGGCGGGCTACGAGCAGTACTTC. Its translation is CASSLAGAGYEQYF.

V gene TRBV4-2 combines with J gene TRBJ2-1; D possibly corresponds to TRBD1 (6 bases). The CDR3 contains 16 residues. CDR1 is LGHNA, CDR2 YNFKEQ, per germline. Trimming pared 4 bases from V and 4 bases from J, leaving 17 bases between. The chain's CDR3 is CASSLQSGQRYNEQFF. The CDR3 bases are TGTGCCAGCAGCCTTCAATCCGGACAGCGATACAATGAGCAGTTCTTC.

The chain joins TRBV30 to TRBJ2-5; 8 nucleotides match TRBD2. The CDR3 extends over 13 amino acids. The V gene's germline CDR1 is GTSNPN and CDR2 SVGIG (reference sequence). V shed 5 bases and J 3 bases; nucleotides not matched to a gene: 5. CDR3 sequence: CAWAGLDKETQYF. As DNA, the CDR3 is TGTGCCTGGGCGGGACTAGACAAAGAGACCCAGTACTTC.

CDR3 sequence reads: CASSLADSTGEQYF. The CDR3 DNA sequence: TGCGCCAGCAGCTTAGCTGACAGTACTGGTGAGCAGTACTTC. This sequence joins TRBV5-1 and TRBJ2-7; possibly TRBD1 for D (5 bases). Trimming pared 2 bases from V and 7 bases from J, leaving 16 bases between. CDR3 size: 14 residues. Germline V CDR1 and CDR2: SGHRS, YFSETQ.

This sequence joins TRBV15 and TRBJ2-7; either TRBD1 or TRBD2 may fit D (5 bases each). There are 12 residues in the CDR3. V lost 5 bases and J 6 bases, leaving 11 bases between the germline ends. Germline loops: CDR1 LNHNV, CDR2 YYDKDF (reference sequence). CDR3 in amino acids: CATSSYGGEQYF. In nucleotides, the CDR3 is TGTGCCACCAGCTCCTATGGGGGCGAGCAGTACTTC.

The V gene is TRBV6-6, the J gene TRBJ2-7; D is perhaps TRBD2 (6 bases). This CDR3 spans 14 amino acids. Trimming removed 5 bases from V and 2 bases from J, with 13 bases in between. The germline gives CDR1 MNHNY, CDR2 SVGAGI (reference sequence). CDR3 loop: CASSRGSGAYEQYF. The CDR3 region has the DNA TGTGCCAGCAGTCGGGGGTCCGGCGCCTACGAGCAGTACTTC.

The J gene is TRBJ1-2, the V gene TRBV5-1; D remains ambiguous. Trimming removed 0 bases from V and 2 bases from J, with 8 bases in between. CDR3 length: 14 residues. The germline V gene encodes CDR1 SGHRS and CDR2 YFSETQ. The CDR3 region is CASSLGPQNYGYTF. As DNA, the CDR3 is TGCGCCAGCAGCTTGGGCCCTCAGAACTATGGCTACACCTTC.

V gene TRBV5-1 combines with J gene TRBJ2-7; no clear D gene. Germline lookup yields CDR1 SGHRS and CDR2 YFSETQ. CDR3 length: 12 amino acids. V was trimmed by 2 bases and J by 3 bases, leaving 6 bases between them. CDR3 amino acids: CASSFPGYEQYF. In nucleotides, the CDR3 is TGCGCCAGCAGCTTCCCGGGCTACGAGCAGTACTTC. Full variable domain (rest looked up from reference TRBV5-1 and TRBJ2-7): KAGVTQTPRYLIKTRGQQVTLSCSPISGHRSVSWYQQTPGQGLQFLFEYFSETQRNKGNFPGRFSGRQFSNSRSEMNVSTLELGDSALYLCASSFPGYEQYFGPGTRLTVT.

The chain's CDR3 is CASSPGQGYQETQYF. CDR3 bases: TGTGCCAGCAGCCCAGGACAGGGGTACCAAGAGACCCAGTACTTC. The genes are TRBV7-9 and TRBJ2-5, with 9 bases lining up with TRBD1. The CDR3 runs to 15 residues. The trim removed 5 bases at V and 0 bases at J, leaving 4 bases unmatched. Germline V gene data show CDR1 as SEHNR and CDR2 as FQNEAQ (reference sequence).

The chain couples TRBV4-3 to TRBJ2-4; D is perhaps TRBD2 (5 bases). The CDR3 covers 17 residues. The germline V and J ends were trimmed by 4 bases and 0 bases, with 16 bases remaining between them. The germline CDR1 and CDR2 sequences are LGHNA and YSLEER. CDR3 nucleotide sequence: TGCGCCAGCAGCCCGTGGACTGAAGGGCTAGCCAAAAACATTCAGTACTTC. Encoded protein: CASSPWTEGLAKNIQYF.

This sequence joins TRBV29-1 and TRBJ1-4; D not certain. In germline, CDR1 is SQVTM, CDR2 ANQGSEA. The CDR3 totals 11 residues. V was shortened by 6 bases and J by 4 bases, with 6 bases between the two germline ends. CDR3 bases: TGCAGCGTCAGAAATAATGAAAAACTGTTTTTT. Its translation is CSVRNNEKLFF.

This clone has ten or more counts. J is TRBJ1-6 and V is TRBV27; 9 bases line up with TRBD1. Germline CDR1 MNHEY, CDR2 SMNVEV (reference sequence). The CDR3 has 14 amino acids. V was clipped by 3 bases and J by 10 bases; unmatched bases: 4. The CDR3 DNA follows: TGTGCCAGCAGTTTGACAGGGGGTGACTCACCCCTCCACTTT. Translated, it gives CASSLTGGDSPLHF.